The T cell receptor beta chain described here comes from a study of cytomegalovirus exposure and HLA in healthy donors. Regarding this clone: No antigen is known for it.

The study drew the donors from its approximately 110-subject validation cohort, separate from the roughly 710-subject first cohort. Using immunoSEQ multiplex PCR, the repertoire was profiled, and TCRdb retains in-frame clones only, with some absent. The table lists about 220,000 clones, about nine tenths of them singletons, with roughly 1% in the top ten. Study outcomes and limitations: Associated with cytomegalovirus, according to the listing, were 150 to 200 TCR beta chains. CMV antigen specificity of a few CMV-associated chains was confirmed in vitro. TCR sequences were mostly rare, though some public TCRs occurred in many donors.

Germline V lookup: CDR1 LNHDA, CDR2 SQIVND (reference sequence). CDR3 length: 13 residues. Between the trimmed V and J ends, which lost 7 bases and 5 bases, there was a span of 11 bases. The chain recombines TRBV19 with TRBJ1-4; no firm D call. The receptor comes from a woman between 18 and 29 years old in good health and CMV-seronegative. Sequencing was carried out using PBMCs. The CDR3 is CASTVMKNEKLFF. CDR3 in DNA: TGTGCCAGTACGGTAATGAAGAATGAAAAACTGTTTTTT.